The T cell receptor (beta chain) under discussion was sequenced for a study of blood T cells in healthy people across ages (dated by TCRdb to 2014 to 2015). For the study in its entirety: In model experiments, roughly one uniquely barcoded TCR beta cDNA molecule per two T cells was captured by template switching. Using deep sequencing normalized with unique cDNA molecular identifiers, the study measured how TCR beta repertoire diversity changes with age. The donors were split into four age groups: young (average around 17 years), middle-aged (39), aged (about 62) and long-lived (82). To avoid experimental bias, donors of different ages were distributed randomly across sequencing lanes. The study analyzed two additional independent replicas of 1 million unique cDNA reads from the same blood draw for two donors, one aged 18 to 30 and one aged 80 or older. Study-wide findings and limitations: Conclusive comparison of naive and antigen-experienced compartments was prevented by the profiling of bulk unsorted PBMCs. Observed TCR beta diversity per million T cells fell roughly linearly with age, and a significant reduction was already apparent by age roughly 40. The percentage of naive T cells measured by flow cytometry correlated strongly with observed TCR beta diversity. The CMV infection status of donors was not known, potentially confounding age-related changes in expanded clonotypes. Estimates of total diversity based on one million sequenced T cells were regarded as lower bounds and as underestimates. The long-lived group showed more naive CD4+ T cells, fewer expanded clones and increased TCR diversity than the aged group, suggesting age selection.

The donors were 40 or so Caucasian individuals from Russia, aged 6 to 90 years, who were systemically healthy. Each donor gave around 9.8 milliliters of peripheral blood, collected into EDTA-treated Vacutainer tubes. PBMCs were isolated by Ficoll-Paque density-gradient centrifugation, with at least 7 million obtained per sample. Total RNA, at least 5.5 micrograms per sample, was extracted from PBMCs with Trizol reagent. Naive CD45RAhigh/CD27high T cell percentages were measured by flow cytometry on a PBMC aliquot from every donor. CDR1 and CDR2 are drawn from the germline V gene (reference sequence): SSHAT, FNYEAQ. V loses 5 bases of germline sequence and J loses 1 base, and the interval between the two ends is 8 bases. Reading from cysteine to phenylalanine, the CDR3 counts 13 amino acids. The entry retains the CDR3 DNA only, 39 bases that are in frame from base 1. This clonotype was observed many times. Its antigen is unknown. Base quality data are lacking; no much larger clone is found one base away.

The library relied on 5' RACE. The data were produced on an Illumina HiSeq 2500. A second PCR of roughly 6 to 11 cycles was run with a J-beta primer mix and a sample-barcoded 5' primer. A template-switch 5' adaptor carrying 12 random nucleotides introduced a unique molecular identifier onto each TCR beta cDNA molecule. Each sample yielded at least 2.5 million CDR3-containing paired-end reads. The Mint cDNA synthesis kit, primed by a TRBC-specific oligonucleotide, was used to synthesize first-strand cDNA from all RNA. Following uracil-DNA glycosylase treatment, a first 18-cycle PCR with universal primers M1SS and BC2_uni_R was performed on all cDNA. For the original study's pipeline: Normalization of each sample was performed by random selection of 1 million high-quality reads, each carrying a distinct molecular identifier. Reads with shared molecular identifiers were discarded instead of being binned into consensus sequences. MiTCR, set to a Q25 quality threshold and the strictest error-elimination algorithm, was used for CDR3 identification, clonotype clustering and error correction. A nonparametric unseen species model with Euler transformation was used to estimate a lower bound on total TCR beta diversity. In-frame beta chains were kept once TCRdb had trimmed the public reads at Q25 with fastp and called clones with MiXCR. Under each unique CDR3 protein, matching rows form one entry showing the most common genes and DNA. The V and J calls follow TCRdb's processing rather than the paper's. The sample yields about 810,000 distinct CDR3 sequences; under 40% were counted once. 10% to 15% of the sample belongs to the ten largest clones.

The source is a man younger than 35 in good health. The V gene is TRBV7-7 and the J gene is TRBJ2-5, with the D gene not clear enough to name. The sample taken for sequencing was blood. The nucleotides are TGTGCCAGCAGCCCAGCCCTCCAAGAGACCCAGTACTTC. Its amino acids are CASSPALQETQYF.